A selection of T cell receptor beta chains follows, all from one sample in a study of control samples from healthy donors and cancer patients. The data were produced by immunoSEQ multiplex PCR, yet TCRdb's version contains in-frame clones alone and is incomplete. The sample lists some 140,000 clones, 90% to 95% seen once, with around 6.2% in the top ten. Sequencing was performed on blood. The receptor source for this set is a man between 40 and 49 years old in good health. Each CDR3 is given with its conserved first and last residue. Each record gives: clone size, D gene, V gene, J gene, CDR3 DNA, CDR3 protein. A D gene is named only where the DNA matches it firmly. Clone size, where shown, is once, few, many, or a class for clones that have expanded.

.	TRBD2	TRBV27	TRBJ2-1	TGTGCCAGCAGTTTTCGCGGGGGGAACTACAATGAGCAGTTCTTC	CASSFRGGNYNEQFF
.	TRBD2	TRBV6-1	TRBJ2-5	TGTGCCAGCAGTGGAAGGACTAGCGGGGCCCACCAAGAGACCCAGTACTTC	CASSGRTSGAHQETQYF
once	.	TRBV4-2	TRBJ2-5	TGTGCCAGCAGCCAATCGCAGGGGAGAGAGACCCAGTACTTC	CASSQSQGRETQYF
.	.	TRBV5-4	TRBJ2-2	TGTGCCAGCAGCTTTCCAGAACCCACCGGGGAGCTGTTTTTT	CASSFPEPTGELFF
.	TRBD1	TRBV19	TRBJ2-7	TGTGCCAGTAGTCCCGGGACAGGGAACGAGCAGTACTTC	CASSPGTGNEQYF
.	.	TRBV18	TRBJ1-1	TGTGCCAGCTCACCAGGGCGCCATGAAGCTTTCTTT	CASSPGRHEAFF
.	.	TRBV7-3	TRBJ1-3	TGTGCCAGCAGCTTATCAGGATCTGGAAACACCATATATTTT	CASSLSGSGNTIYF
.	TRBD1	TRBV27	TRBJ2-7	TGTGCCAGCAGTAACCGGGACAGGAGAACCTACGAGCAGTACTTC	CASSNRDRRTYEQYF
.	.	TRBV28	TRBJ2-7	TGTGCCAGCAGCCTGACAGTTTACGAGCAGTACTTC	CASSLTVYEQYF
.	.	TRBV6-2/TRBV6-3	TRBJ2-5	TGTGCCAGCAGTTACCTCCAGGAAAGGGAGACCCAGTACTTC	CASSYLQERETQYF
.	.	TRBV6-5	TRBJ1-1	TGTGCCAGCAGTATGGGGCTCACTGAAGCTTTCTTT	CASSMGLTEAFF
.	.	TRBV5-1	TRBJ1-2	TGCGCCAGCAGCTTTAAGGGGGATGGCTACACCTTC	CASSFKGDGYTF
once	.	TRBV5-1	TRBJ1-2	TGCGCCAGCAGCCCGGACAGTAACTATGGCTACACCTTC	CASSPDSNYGYTF
.	.	TRBV3-1/TRBV3-2	TRBJ1-2	TGTGCCAGCAGCCCCCCGCCCGGGAGCCGACGGGGCCTTGGCTACACCTTC	CASSPPPGSRRGLGYTF
.	.	TRBV7-9	TRBJ1-4	TGTGCCAGCAGCACAGGCCAGGGTTCAACTAATGAAAAACTGTTTTTT	CASSTGQGSTNEKLFF
.	.	TRBV6-2/TRBV6-3	TRBJ1-2	TGTGCCAGCAGTTACTCGAGTAGCGAAATCTATGGCTACACCTTC	CASSYSSSEIYGYTF
.	TRBD2	TRBV7-2	TRBJ2-3	TGTGCCAGCAGTGAGCGACTAGCGGGGCGGGCAGATACGCAGTATTTT	CASSERLAGRADTQYF
.	TRBD2	TRBV25-1	TRBJ2-1	TGTGCCAGCAGTTGGGGGACTAGCGGCGGCTACAATGAGCAGTTCTTC	CASSWGTSGGYNEQFF
.	TRBD1	TRBV6-5	TRBJ2-2	TGTGCCAGCAGTTGGGGACAGGGGACCACCGGGGAGCTGTTTTTT	CASSWGQGTTGELFF
.	TRBD1	TRBV28	TRBJ2-7	TGTGCCAGCAGTGAGCCGGGACAGGGAACCAACGAGCAGTACTTC	CASSEPGQGTNEQYF
.	.	TRBV19	TRBJ1-1	TGTGCCAGTAGTATCGAGGGCAGGGGCACTGAAGCTTTCTTT	CASSIEGRGTEAFF
.	.	TRBV27	TRBJ1-5	TGTGCCAGCAGCGGGTACGGCAATCAGCCCCAGCATTTT	CASSGYGNQPQHF
.	.	TRBV5-1	TRBJ2-3	TGCGCCAGCAGCTTCCAAAGGGCGTCCCCAGATACGCAGTATTTT	CASSFQRASPDTQYF
.	.	TRBV12-5	TRBJ2-2	TGTGCTAGTGGTTTGCCCTCCAGGACTCTCTCAAGGAACACCGGGGAGCTGTTTTTT	CASGLPSRTLSRNTGELFF
.	.	TRBV7-6	TRBJ1-4	TGTGCCAGCAGCCCAACAGTTACTAATGAAAAACTGTTTTTT	CASSPTVTNEKLFF
.	.	TRBV11-2	TRBJ1-1	TGTGCCAGCAGCTATGACGGTGTGAACACTGAAGCTTTCTTT	CASSYDGVNTEAFF
.	TRBD1	TRBV7-9	TRBJ1-2	TGTGCCAGCAGCTTAGGGGCGCGGGACAGGGAAGGCTACACCTTC	CASSLGARDREGYTF
.	.	TRBV3-1/TRBV3-2	TRBJ2-5	TGTGCCAGCAGCCCCGGGATAAGTAGGGGCGGAGAGACCCAGTACTTC	CASSPGISRGGETQYF
.	TRBD1	TRBV2	TRBJ1-5	TGTGCCAGCAGTGAAGCAGGGCAGGGGGCTCGTCAGCCCCAGCATTTT	CASSEAGQGARQPQHF
.	.	TRBV24-1	TRBJ2-3	TGTGCCACCAGAGGGGCCCTTTTCACAGATACGCAGTATTTT	CATRGALFTDTQYF
.	.	TRBV27	TRBJ1-2	TGTGCCAGCAGTCCCGATTACACCGGAAGAGGCTATGGCTACACCTTC	CASSPDYTGRGYGYTF
once	.	TRBV28	TRBJ1-5	TGTGCCGGGTGGGATCGCCTCAATCAGCCCCAGCATTTT	CAGWDRLNQPQHF
once	.	TRBV24-1	TRBJ2-5	TGTACCACCAGTGATTTTAGGGACGCTCGGGAGACCCAGTACTTC	CTTSDFRDARETQYF
.	.	TRBV20-1	TRBJ1-1	TGCAGTGCTAGCGTGAACACTGAAGCTTTCTTT	CSASVNTEAFF
.	TRBD1	TRBV7-2	TRBJ1-2	TGTGCCAGCAGCCCCTGGACAGGGGGCGGTCGGTACGGTGGCTACACCTTC	CASSPWTGGGRYGGYTF
.	.	TRBV4-2	TRBJ1-6	TGTGCCAGCAGCCAGCCCAATGCGGCAGAGAATAATTCACCCCTCCACTTT	CASSQPNAAENNSPLHF
.	.	TRBV6-6	TRBJ1-6	TGTGCCAGCAGTCCTGAGCTAGTAAATTCACCCCTCCACTTT	CASSPELVNSPLHF
.	TRBD2	TRBV9	TRBJ2-7	TGTGCCAGCGGTCCGGGGGGGACATCGAGCTCCTACGAGCAGTACTTC	CASGPGGTSSSYEQYF
.	.	TRBV24-1	TRBJ2-7	TGTGCCACCAGCCTTACGGGTTCCTACGAGCAGTACTTC	CATSLTGSYEQYF
.	TRBD1	TRBV11-2	TRBJ1-3	TGTGCCAGCACCCTCCGGGACAGTTCCGTGACTGGAAACACCATATATTTT	CASTLRDSSVTGNTIYF
.	.	TRBV28	TRBJ1-4	TGTGCCAGCAGTTTCGTCAGAATAGCAGCTGCAACTAATGAAAAACTGTTTTTT	CASSFVRIAAATNEKLFF
.	TRBD1	TRBV9	TRBJ1-2	TGTGCCAGCAGCGGGCTCGGGACAGGGGCCCTTAACTATGGCTACACCTTC	CASSGLGTGALNYGYTF
.	.	TRBV27	TRBJ2-7	TGTGCCAGTCGGCCCTATGAGGGGTCCTACGAGCAGTACTTC	CASRPYEGSYEQYF
.	TRBD2	TRBV2	TRBJ2-3	TGTGCCAGCAGCCGACGGGGGGGCCAGACTAGCACAGATACGCAGTATTTT	CASSRRGGQTSTDTQYF
.	.	TRBV6-5	TRBJ2-4	TGTGCCAGTTCAGGGTATCTAGCCAAAAACATTCAGTACTTC	CASSGYLAKNIQYF
once	.	TRBV7-9	TRBJ1-5	TGTGCCAGCAGCTTAGCCTTTAGCAATCAGCCCCAGCATTTT	CASSLAFSNQPQHF
.	.	TRBV4-1	TRBJ1-2	TGCGCCAGCAGCCTCCCGGGCCAGACACGAGGCTATGGCTACACCTTC	CASSLPGQTRGYGYTF
.	.	TRBV5-1	TRBJ1-2	TGCGCCAGCAGCCACAGGGAAGCCTATGGCTACACCTTC	CASSHREAYGYTF
.	TRBD1	TRBV5-1	TRBJ1-1	TGCGCCAGCAGCGCGAGACAGGGGGCGTCGGAAGCTTTCTTT	CASSARQGASEAFF
.	.	TRBV5-6	TRBJ2-5	TGTGCCAGCAGCTTGGCCGGGACGAACCAGTACTTC	CASSLAGTNQYF
.	.	TRBV6-5	TRBJ1-2	TGTGCCAGCATCGGGGCCTGGAACAACTATGGCTACACCTTC	CASIGAWNNYGYTF
.	.	TRBV21-1	TRBJ1-1	TGTGCCAGCAGCCTCCCAGGGGAACCCCCCATGAACACTGAAGCTTTCTTT	CASSLPGEPPMNTEAFF
.	.	TRBV5-6	TRBJ1-6	TGTGCCAGCAGCTTAGGCAGGGTTGGTTCACCCCTCCACTTT	CASSLGRVGSPLHF
.	.	TRBV3-1/TRBV3-2	TRBJ1-3	TGTGCCAGCAGCCGAGTCCCGGGGACGGGAAACACCATATATTTT	CASSRVPGTGNTIYF
.	.	TRBV12-3/TRBV12-4	TRBJ1-2	TGTGCCAGCAGTTCCTTCTATGGCTACACCTTC	CASSSFYGYTF
.	.	TRBV6-5	TRBJ1-5	TGTGCCAGCAGTTACGTGAAGGGCCACGGCAATCAGCCCCAGCATTTT	CASSYVKGHGNQPQHF
.	.	TRBV6-5	TRBJ2-1	TGTGCCAGCAGCCCCGAAGGGCGGGGGCAGTTCTTC	CASSPEGRGQFF
.	TRBD1	TRBV5-4	TRBJ2-1	TGTGCCAGCAGGCCAGACAGGGGGCGAGATGAGCAGTTCTTC	CASRPDRGRDEQFF
.	.	TRBV19	TRBJ2-6	TGTGCCAGTAGAAGGGCAGGGTTCCGTGTAAGCTCTGGGGCCAACGTCCTGACTTTC	CASRRAGFRVSSGANVLTF